Given below is one T cell receptor beta chain in context. An expansion of CD8+CD57+ cells by flow cytometry had been shown in patients chosen for sequencing. Genomic DNA, the template, was used for profiling of the TCR beta VDJ and CDR3. Each CDR3 protein gets one entry after TCRdb re-called the reads with MiXCR. The sample carries about 470,000 distinct CDR3 sequences, over 25% recorded once. This sample was included in a study of CD8+CD57+ T cells in acquired aplastic anemia. The sequenced sample was sorted CD4+, CD8+, or CD8+CD57+ T cells (not recorded which) from PBMCs. This TCR was sampled from a human donor with aplastic anemia.

The CDR3 nucleotides read TGTGCCACCAGCAGAGACCGACACCGCCTAGCGGAAAGCACAGATACGCAGTATTTT. It is translated as CATSRDRHRLAESTDTQYF. The rearrangement links TRBV15 to TRBJ2-3, with 7 bases aligning to TRBD2. This CDR3 spans 19 amino acids. Germline CDR1 and CDR2: LNHNV and YYDKDF (reference sequence). V lost 0 bases, J lost 0 bases, and 12 bases stayed unmatched.